This T cell receptor (beta chain) was observed in a study of cytotoxic CD8 clonotypes in ibrutinib-treated CLL (dated by TCRdb to the early 2020s). Background for the entire study: The cohort had about a dozen relapsed/refractory and approximately 15 treatment-naive patients; roughly 18 were IGHV unmutated. Responses were partial in approximately 24 patients and complete in 2; after median approximately 69 months follow-up, roughly 15 stayed in remission and 12 progressed. Response samples were obtained after a median of 12 months of treatment, with a range of about 6 to 40 months. On average, each sample had approximately 260,000 productive templates and around 100,000 productive rearrangements. Of the 90 or so participants in the trial, 20 to 30 had longitudinal samples available. Cryopreserved peripheral blood mononuclear cells were collected before treatment, at response, and at either disease progression or sustained remission.

The goal of deep resolution MiSeq sequencing was a depth between 1 in 1 million and 1 in 200,000 T cells, and coverage averaged 10x per clonotype. The immunoSEQ hsTCRB Kit was used to generate TCR beta libraries. Processing in the source paper ran as follows. Data were analyzed with ImmunoSEQ Data Assistant and ImmunoSEQ Analyzer, with V, D and J genes assigned per IMGT definitions. Clonality, with values ranging from 0 to 1, was calculated as one minus the normalized Shannon entropy of productive rearrangement frequencies. Only overrepresented clonotypes making up at least 0.05% of the repertoire of each patient were included in the public clonotype analysis. About a dozen age-matched healthy donor repertoires from immuneACCESS were used as controls for clonality. TCRdb provides this immuneACCESS table in a form limited to in-frame rearrangements. Some clones are lacking; in checked studies, under half of them reflect an unresolved V gene, and why the rest are absent is not known. The V and J calls and clone size were taken over from that table, and D and trimming were inferred from the DNA. A total of around 300,000 clones appear in this sample, more than 65% of them only once. Of the sample, approximately 7% falls within the top ten clones.

Comments on this clone: There is no known antigen for this receptor. No much larger clone exists at a distance of one base, and base qualities are not known.

General conclusions and limits of the study: Public clonotypes were rare and either contracted or stayed stable during treatment, and the rise in clonality at ibrutinib response reflected the expansion of private clonotypes. Lymph node repertoires were not examined, and the timing of sampling was not matched between patients in sustained remission and those whose disease progressed. An increase in clonality was observed at ibrutinib response, with clonality remaining stable during sustained remission and falling back toward baseline at progression. At baseline, clonality was higher than in age-matched healthy donors and showed a strong correlation with circulating CD8+ T-cell counts.

For TCR beta library preparation, approximately 2 micrograms of genomic DNA were extracted from the cryopreserved PBMCs. Longitudinal blood samples from CLL patients receiving ibrutinib monotherapy were subjected to high-throughput TCR beta sequencing. The patients took part in an open-label, single-center phase 2 trial of ibrutinib monotherapy. The CDR1 and CDR2 encoded by the germline V gene (reference sequence) are DFQATT and SNEGSKA. V loses 4 bases, J loses 3 bases, and the germline ends lie 4 bases apart. The CDR3 spans 11 residues, from the cysteine through the phenylalanine. Only the CDR3 DNA stays, 33 bases, in frame from base 1.

The rearrangement combines TRBV20-1 with TRBJ2-1; a confident D gene designation cannot be given. The sequencing used PBMCs, collected before ibrutinib treatment. The receptor was derived from a human donor with chronic lymphocytic leukemia. The CDR3 protein is CSANIYNEQFF. At the DNA level, the sequence is TGCAGTGCTAATATCTACAATGAGCAGTTCTTC.